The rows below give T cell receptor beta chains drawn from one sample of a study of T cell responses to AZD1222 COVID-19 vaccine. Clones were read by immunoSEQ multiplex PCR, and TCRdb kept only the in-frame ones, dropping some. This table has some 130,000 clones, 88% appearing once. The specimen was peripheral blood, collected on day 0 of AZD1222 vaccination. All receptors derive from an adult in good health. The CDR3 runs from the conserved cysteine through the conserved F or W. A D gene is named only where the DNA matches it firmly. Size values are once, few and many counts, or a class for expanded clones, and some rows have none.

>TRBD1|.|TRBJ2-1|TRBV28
CASSFSLDRRNEQFF
TGTGCCAGCAGTTTTTCCCTGGACAGGAGGAATGAGCAGTTCTTC
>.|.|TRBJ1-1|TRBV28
CASSLPQGVGDTEAFF
TGTGCCAGCAGTTTACCACAAGGGGTAGGGGACACTGAAGCTTTCTTT
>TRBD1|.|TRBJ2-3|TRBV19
CASSIGTGSGTDTQYF
TGTGCCAGTAGTATAGGGACAGGGTCTGGCACAGATACGCAGTATTTT
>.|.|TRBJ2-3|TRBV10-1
CASSERPSTDTQYF
TGCGCCAGCAGTGAGCGGCCCTCCACAGATACGCAGTATTTT
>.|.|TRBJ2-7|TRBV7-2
CASSISLRATEQYF
TGTGCCAGCAGCATATCCCTCAGGGCTACCGAGCAGTACTTC
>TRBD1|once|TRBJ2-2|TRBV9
CASSRGTGPNTGELFF
TGTGCCAGCTCCAGAGGGACAGGGCCCAACACCGGGGAGCTGTTTTTT
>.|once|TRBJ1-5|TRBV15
CATSREQVGSNQPQHF
TGTGCCACCAGCAGAGAGCAGGTCGGGAGCAATCAGCCCCAGCATTTT
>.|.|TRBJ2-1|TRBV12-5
CASAPGPNGNEQFF
TGTGCTAGTGCCCCGGGACCGAACGGCAATGAGCAGTTCTTC
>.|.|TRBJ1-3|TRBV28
CASSLYQGPSSGNTIYF
TGTGCCAGCAGTTTATATCAGGGCCCAAGCTCTGGAAACACCATATATTTT
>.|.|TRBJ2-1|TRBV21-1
CASSLLGRPAGGDNEQFF
TGTGCCAGCAGCCTCCTGGGGAGGCCGGCGGGAGGGGACAATGAGCAGTTCTTC
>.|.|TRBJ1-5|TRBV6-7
CASSPPGGAFLGAQHF
TGTGCCAGCAGCCCACCTGGGGGGGCGTTCTTGGGGGCCCAGCATTTT
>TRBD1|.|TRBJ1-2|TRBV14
CASSHTLGQGQVNYGYTF
TGTGCCAGCAGCCATACTCTTGGACAGGGGCAAGTAAACTATGGCTACACCTTC
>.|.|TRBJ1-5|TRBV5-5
CASSLGGARDNQPQHF
TGTGCCAGCAGCTTGGGAGGAGCACGGGACAATCAGCCCCAGCATTTT
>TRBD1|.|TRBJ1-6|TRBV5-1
CASSPRDQGDSPLHF
TGCGCCAGCAGCCCGAGGGATCAGGGGGATTCACCCCTCCACTTT
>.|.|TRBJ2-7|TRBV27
CASSLSRTGFGYEQYF
TGTGCCAGCAGTTTATCGAGAACTGGGTTCGGCTACGAGCAGTACTTC
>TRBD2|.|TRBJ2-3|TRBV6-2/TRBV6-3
CASSYLAGGSDTQYF
TGTGCCAGCAGTTACCTCGCGGGAGGTTCAGATACGCAGTATTTT
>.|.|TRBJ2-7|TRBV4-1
CASSQGTVSAYEQYF
TGCGCCAGCAGCCAAGGGACAGTCTCGGCCTACGAGCAGTACTTC
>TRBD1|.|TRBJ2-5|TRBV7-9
CASSLAGTGGETQYF
TGTGCCAGCAGCTTAGCCGGGACAGGGGGAGAGACCCAGTACTTC
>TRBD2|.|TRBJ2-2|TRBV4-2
CASSQEGLAGGNTGELFF
TGTGCCAGCAGCCAGGAGGGGCTAGCGGGAGGGAACACCGGGGAGCTGTTTTTT
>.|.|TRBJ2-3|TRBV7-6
CASSSLGGRKDTQYF
TGTGCCAGCAGCTCGCTTGGGGGGCGGAAAGATACGCAGTATTTT
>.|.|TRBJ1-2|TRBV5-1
CASRSEGNYGYTF
TGCGCCAGCAGATCTGAAGGGAACTATGGCTACACCTTC
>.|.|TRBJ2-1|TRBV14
CASSQDTMMQFF
TGTGCCAGCAGCCAAGATACAATGATGCAGTTCTTC
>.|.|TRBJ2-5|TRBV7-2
CASRPRQGGETQYF
TGTGCCAGCAGACCCCGGCAGGGAGGCGAGACCCAGTACTTC
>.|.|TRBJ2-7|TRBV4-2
CASSLQEGASSADNEQYF
TGTGCCAGCAGCCTCCAAGAAGGCGCGTCCTCGGCAGACAACGAGCAGTACTTC
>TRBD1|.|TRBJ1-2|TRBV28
CASFPPGRQGGYTF
TGTGCCAGCTTCCCCCCGGGCAGACAGGGGGGCTACACCTTC
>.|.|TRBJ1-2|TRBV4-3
CASSQGPRIEGNGYTF
TGCGCCAGCAGCCAAGGTCCCAGGATCGAAGGCAATGGCTACACCTTC
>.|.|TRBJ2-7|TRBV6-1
CASSENSPYEQYF
TGTGCCAGCAGTGAAAACAGCCCCTACGAGCAGTACTTC
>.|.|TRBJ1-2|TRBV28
CASSTPVGYGYTF
TGTGCCAGCAGTACCCCAGTGGGGTATGGCTACACCTTC
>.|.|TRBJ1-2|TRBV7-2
CASSPLGGRGWGGYTF
TGTGCCAGCAGCCCGCTGGGGGGCCGGGGCTGGGGTGGCTACACCTTC
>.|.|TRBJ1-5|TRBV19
CASRPGGGGNQPQHF
TGTGCCAGTAGACCAGGTGGCGGGGGCAATCAGCCCCAGCATTTT
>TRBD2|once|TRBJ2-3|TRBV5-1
CASRRGLASTDTQYF
TGCGCCAGCAGACGGGGACTAGCAAGCACAGATACGCAGTATTTT
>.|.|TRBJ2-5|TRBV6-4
CASSPTRNSETQYF
TGTGCCAGCAGCCCCACCAGGAACTCAGAGACCCAGTACTTC
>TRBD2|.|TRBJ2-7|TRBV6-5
CACSDSGSPPYEQYF
TGTGCCTGTTCCGATAGCGGGAGTCCCCCCTACGAGCAGTACTTC
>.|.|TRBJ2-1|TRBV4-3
CASSQDWKGRGTGNEQFF
TGCGCCAGCAGCCAAGATTGGAAAGGCAGGGGTACTGGAAATGAGCAGTTCTTC
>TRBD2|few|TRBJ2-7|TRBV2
CASSPSSSLAGIYEQYF
TGTGCCAGCAGCCCCTCTTCCAGCCTAGCGGGGATCTACGAGCAGTACTTC
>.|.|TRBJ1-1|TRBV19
CASSSQRDTEAFF
TGTGCCAGTAGTAGCCAAAGGGACACTGAAGCTTTCTTT
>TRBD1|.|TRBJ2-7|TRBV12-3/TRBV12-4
CASTLTGVYEQYF
TGTGCCAGCACCCTGACAGGGGTATACGAGCAGTACTTC
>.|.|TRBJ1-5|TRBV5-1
CASSKQGNQPQHF
TGCGCCAGCAGTAAACAGGGCAATCAGCCCCAGCATTTT
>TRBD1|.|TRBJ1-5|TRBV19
CASRGTGNSLDFYSNQPQHF
TGTGCCAGCCGGGGGACAGGGAATTCCTTAGACTTTTATAGCAATCAGCCCCAGCATTTT
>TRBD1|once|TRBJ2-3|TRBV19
CATALTGGHTDTQYF
TGTGCCACCGCTCTTACAGGGGGCCATACAGATACGCAGTATTTT
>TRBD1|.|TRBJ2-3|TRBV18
CASSPVVTGGWTDTQYF
TGTGCCAGCTCACCCGTTGTTACAGGGGGCTGGACAGATACGCAGTATTTT
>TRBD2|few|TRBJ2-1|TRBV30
CAWSAGLGYNEQFF
TGTGCCTGGAGCGCGGGACTAGGCTACAATGAGCAGTTCTTC
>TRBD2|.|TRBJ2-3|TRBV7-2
CASSLATSGSSADTQYF
TGTGCCAGCAGCTTAGCAACTAGCGGGAGTTCGGCAGATACGCAGTATTTT
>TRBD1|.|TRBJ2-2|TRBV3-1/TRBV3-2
CASSQDRDSANTGELFF
TGTGCCAGCAGCCAAGATCGGGACAGCGCGAACACCGGGGAGCTGTTTTTT
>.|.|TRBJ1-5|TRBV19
CASSIDFSGRDQPQHF
TGTGCCAGTAGTATAGATTTCTCGGGTCGCGATCAGCCCCAGCATTTT
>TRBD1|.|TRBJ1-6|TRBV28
CASCWGDRDSSPLHF
TGTGCCAGCTGCTGGGGGGACAGGGATTCCTCACCCCTCCACTTT
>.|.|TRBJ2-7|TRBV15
CATSRAGGALLYEQYF
TGTGCCACCAGCAGAGCCGGAGGGGCTCTCCTCTACGAGCAGTACTTC
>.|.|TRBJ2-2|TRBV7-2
CASSLGSRTGELFF
TGTGCCAGCAGCTTAGGTAGCCGCACCGGGGAGCTGTTTTTT
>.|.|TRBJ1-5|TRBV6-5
CASRGGYSNQPQHF
TGTGCCAGCAGAGGGGGTTATAGCAATCAGCCCCAGCATTTT
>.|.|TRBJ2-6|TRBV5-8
CASSLNIKGRVLGANVLTF
TGTGCCAGCAGCTTGAATATCAAGGGCAGGGTTCTTGGGGCCAACGTCCTGACTTTC
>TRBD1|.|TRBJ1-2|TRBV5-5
CASSFGMQGATDGYTF
TGTGCCAGCAGTTTTGGTATGCAGGGGGCCACAGATGGCTACACCTTC
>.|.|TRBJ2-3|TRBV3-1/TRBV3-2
CASSHRIQADTQYF
TGTGCCAGCAGCCACAGGATCCAGGCGGATACGCAGTATTTT
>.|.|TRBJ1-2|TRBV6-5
CASRRGVGFRGYTF
TGTGCCAGCAGAAGGGGTGTAGGTTTCCGTGGCTACACCTTC
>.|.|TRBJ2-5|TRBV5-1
CASSLIPGIQETQYF
TGCGCCAGCAGCTTGATTCCAGGAATTCAAGAGACCCAGTACTTC
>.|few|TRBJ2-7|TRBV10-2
CASTGRVEYEQYF
TGCGCCAGCACGGGCAGGGTGGAATACGAGCAGTACTTC